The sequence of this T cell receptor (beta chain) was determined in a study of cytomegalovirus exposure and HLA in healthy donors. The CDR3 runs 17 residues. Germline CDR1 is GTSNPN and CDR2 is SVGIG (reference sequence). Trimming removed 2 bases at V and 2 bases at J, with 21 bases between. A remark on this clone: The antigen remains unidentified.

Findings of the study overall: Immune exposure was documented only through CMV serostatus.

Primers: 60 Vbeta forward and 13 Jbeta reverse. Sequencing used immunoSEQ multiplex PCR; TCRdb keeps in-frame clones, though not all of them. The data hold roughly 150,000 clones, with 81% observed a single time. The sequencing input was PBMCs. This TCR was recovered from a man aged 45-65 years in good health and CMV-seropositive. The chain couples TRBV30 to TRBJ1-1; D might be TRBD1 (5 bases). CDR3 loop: CAWSRPGLGPSNTEAFF. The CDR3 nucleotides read TGTGCCTGGAGTAGGCCGGGACTGGGACCCAGTAACACTGAAGCTTTCTTT.